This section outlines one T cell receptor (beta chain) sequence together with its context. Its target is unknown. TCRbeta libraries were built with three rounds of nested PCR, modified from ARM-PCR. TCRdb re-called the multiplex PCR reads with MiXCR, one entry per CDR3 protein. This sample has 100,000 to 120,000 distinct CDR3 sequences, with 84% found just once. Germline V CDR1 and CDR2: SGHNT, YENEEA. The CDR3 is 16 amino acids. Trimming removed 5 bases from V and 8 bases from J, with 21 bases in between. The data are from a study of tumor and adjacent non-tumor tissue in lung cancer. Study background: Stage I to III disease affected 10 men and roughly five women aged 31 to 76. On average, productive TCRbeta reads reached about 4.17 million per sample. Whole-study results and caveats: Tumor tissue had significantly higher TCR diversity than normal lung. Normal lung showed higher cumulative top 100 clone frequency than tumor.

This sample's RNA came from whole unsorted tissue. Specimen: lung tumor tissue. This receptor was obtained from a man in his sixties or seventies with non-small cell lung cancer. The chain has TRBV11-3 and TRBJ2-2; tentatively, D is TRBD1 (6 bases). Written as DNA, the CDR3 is TGTGCCAGCAGCGGCTGGGCGGTAGCAGGGGCAGGGGAGCTGTTTTTT. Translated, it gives CASSGWAVAGAGELFF.